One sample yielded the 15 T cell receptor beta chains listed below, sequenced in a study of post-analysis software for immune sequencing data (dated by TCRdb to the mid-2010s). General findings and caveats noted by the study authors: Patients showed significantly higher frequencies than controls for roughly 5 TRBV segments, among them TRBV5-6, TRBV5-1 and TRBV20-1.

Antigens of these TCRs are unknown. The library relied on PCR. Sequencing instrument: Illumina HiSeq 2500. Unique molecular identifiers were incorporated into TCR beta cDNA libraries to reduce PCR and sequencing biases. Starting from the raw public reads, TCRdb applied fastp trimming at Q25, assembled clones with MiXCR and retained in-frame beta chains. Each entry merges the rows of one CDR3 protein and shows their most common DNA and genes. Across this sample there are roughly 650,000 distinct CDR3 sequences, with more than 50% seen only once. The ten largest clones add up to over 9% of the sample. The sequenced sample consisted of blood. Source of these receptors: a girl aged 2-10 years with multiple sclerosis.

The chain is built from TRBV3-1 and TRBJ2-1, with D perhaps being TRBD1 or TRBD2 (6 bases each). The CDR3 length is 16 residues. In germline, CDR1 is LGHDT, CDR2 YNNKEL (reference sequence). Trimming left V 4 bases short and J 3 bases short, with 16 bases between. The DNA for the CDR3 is TGTGCCAGCAGCCCCGGTGAGGGGGGTTACTACAATGAGCAGTTCTTC. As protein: CASSPGEGGYYNEQFF.

This CDR3 is CASSPPKRTGVGEQFF. The CDR3 region has the DNA TGTGCCAGCTCACCACCGAAGAGGACAGGGGTAGGAGAGCAGTTCTTC. The chain is built from TRBV18 and TRBJ2-1; 9 bases are a match to TRBD1. This CDR3 region has 16 residues. The germline V gene encodes CDR1 KGHSH and CDR2 LQKENI. After removal of 0 bases from V and 10 bases from J, the junction contained 10 bases not matched to a gene.

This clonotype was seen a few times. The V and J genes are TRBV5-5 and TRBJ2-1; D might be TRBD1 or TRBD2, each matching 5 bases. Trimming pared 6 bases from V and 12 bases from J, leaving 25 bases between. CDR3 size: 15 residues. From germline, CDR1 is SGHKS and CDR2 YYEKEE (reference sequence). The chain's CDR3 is CASTRQLRRRAGQFF. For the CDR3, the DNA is TGTGCCAGCACCAGACAGTTGCGCCGCCGGGCGGGGCAGTTCTTC.

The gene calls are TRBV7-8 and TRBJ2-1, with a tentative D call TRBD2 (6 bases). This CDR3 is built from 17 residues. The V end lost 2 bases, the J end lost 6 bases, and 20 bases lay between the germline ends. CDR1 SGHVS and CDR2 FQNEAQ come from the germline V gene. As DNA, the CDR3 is TGTGCCAGCAGCTTACCACGGCGGGGCGGCCGCGGCAATGAGCAGTTCTTC. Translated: CASSLPRRGGRGNEQFF.

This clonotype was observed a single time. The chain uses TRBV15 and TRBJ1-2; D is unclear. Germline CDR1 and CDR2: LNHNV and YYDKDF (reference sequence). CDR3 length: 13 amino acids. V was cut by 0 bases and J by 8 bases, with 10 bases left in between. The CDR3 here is CATSRDPGEGYTF. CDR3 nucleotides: TGTGCCACCAGCAGAGATCCCGGAGAGGGCTACACCTTC.

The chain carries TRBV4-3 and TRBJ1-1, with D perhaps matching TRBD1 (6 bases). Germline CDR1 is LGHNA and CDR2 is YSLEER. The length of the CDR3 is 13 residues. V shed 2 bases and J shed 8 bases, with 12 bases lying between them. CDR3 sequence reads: CASSQSRGHEAFF. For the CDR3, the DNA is TGCGCCAGCAGCCAATCCCGGGGGCACGAAGCTTTCTTT.

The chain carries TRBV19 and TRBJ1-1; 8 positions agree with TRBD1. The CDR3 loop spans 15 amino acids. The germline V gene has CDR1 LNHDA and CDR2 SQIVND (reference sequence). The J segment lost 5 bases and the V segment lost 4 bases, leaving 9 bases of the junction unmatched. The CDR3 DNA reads TGTGCCAGTAGTAGTCAGGACAGGGTAGAAACTGAAGCTTTCTTT. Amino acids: CASSSQDRVETEAFF.

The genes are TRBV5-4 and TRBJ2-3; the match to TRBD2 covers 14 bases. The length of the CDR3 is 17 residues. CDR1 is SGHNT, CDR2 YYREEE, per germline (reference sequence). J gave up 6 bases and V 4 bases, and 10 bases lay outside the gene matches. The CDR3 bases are TGTGCCAGCAGCATGAGACTAGCGGGGGGGCCGACGGATACGCAGTATTTT. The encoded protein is CASSMRLAGGPTDTQYF.

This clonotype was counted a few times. CDR3: CASSFGREAFF. CDR3 nucleotide sequence: TGTGCCAGCAGTTTTGGGAGGGAAGCTTTCTTT. The chain couples TRBV12-3 or TRBV12-4 to TRBJ1-1, with unresolved D. Deletions cut 3 bases from V and 8 bases from J, with 7 bases between. This CDR3 is 11 amino acids long.

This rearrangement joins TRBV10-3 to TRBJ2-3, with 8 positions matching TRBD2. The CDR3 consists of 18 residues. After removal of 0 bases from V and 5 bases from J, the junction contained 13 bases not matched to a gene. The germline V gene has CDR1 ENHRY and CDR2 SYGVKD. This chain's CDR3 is CAISESTRTSPMRDTQYF. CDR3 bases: TGTGCCATCAGTGAGTCTACCCGGACTAGCCCCATGAGAGATACGCAGTATTTT.

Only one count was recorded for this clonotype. CDR3 loop: CASSGTGAEQYF. The CDR3 bases are TGTGCCAGCAGTGGGACAGGGGCCGAGCAGTACTTC. V gene TRBV6-1 combines with J gene TRBJ2-7; 9 nucleotides match TRBD1. The germline V gene has CDR1 MNHNS and CDR2 SASEGT. V trimming: 4 bases; J trimming: 6 bases; junction bases outside the gene matches: 1. The CDR3 sequence is 12 residues long.

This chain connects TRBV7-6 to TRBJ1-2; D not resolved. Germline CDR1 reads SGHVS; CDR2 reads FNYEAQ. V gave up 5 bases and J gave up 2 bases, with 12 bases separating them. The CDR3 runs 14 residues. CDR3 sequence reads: CASSPDNFNYGYTF. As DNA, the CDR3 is TGTGCCAGCAGCCCAGATAATTTCAACTATGGCTACACCTTC.

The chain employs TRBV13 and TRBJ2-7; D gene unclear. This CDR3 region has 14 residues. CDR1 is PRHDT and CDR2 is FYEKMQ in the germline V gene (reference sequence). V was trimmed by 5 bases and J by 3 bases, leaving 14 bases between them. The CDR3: CASSLGRSFYEQYF. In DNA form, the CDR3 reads TGTGCCAGCAGCCTCGGACGGAGCTTCTACGAGCAGTACTTC.

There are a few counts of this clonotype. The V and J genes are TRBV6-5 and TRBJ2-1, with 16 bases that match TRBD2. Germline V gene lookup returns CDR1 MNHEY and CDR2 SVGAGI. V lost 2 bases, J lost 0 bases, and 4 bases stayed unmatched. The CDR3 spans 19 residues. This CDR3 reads CASSYRGLAGGISYNEQFF. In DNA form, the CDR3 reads TGTGCCAGCAGTTACCGGGGACTAGCGGGAGGGATCTCCTACAATGAGCAGTTCTTC.

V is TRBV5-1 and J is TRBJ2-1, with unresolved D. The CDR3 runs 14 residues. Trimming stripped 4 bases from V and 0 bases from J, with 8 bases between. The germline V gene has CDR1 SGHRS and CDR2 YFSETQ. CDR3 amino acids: CASSHHNSYNEQFF. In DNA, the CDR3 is TGCGCCAGCAGCCATCACAACTCCTACAATGAGCAGTTCTTC.